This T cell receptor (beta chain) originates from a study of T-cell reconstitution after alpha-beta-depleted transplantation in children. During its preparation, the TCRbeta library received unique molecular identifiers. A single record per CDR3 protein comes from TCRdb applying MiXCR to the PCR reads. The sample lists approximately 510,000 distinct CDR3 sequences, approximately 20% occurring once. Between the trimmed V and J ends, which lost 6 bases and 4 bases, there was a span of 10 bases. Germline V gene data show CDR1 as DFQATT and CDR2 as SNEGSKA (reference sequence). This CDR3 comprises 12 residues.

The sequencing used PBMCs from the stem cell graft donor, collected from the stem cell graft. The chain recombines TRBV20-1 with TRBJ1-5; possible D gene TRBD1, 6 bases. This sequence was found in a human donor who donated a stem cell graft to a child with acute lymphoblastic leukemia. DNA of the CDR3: TGCAGTGCCCGGAGGGGGAATCAGCCCCAGCATTTT. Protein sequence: CSARRGNQPQHF.